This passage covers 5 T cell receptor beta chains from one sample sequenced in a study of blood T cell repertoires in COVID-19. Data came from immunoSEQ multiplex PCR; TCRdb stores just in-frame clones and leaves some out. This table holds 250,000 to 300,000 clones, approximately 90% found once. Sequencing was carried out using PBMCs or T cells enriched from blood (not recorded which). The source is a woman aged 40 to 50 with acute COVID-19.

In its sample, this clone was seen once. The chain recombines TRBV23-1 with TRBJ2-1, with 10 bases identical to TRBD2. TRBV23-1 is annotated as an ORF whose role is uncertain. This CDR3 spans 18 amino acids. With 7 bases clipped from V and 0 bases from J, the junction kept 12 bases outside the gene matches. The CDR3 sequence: CASTLQLAGLSSYNEQFF. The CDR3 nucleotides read TGCGCCAGCACCCTCCAACTAGCGGGACTAAGCTCCTACAATGAGCAGTTCTTC.

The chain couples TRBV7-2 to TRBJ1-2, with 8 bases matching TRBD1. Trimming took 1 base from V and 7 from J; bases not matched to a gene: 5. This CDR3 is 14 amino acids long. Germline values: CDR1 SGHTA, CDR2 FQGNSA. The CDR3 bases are TGTGCCAGCAGCTTAGTGGGACAGGTCGGTGGCTACACCTTC. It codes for CASSLVGQVGGYTF.

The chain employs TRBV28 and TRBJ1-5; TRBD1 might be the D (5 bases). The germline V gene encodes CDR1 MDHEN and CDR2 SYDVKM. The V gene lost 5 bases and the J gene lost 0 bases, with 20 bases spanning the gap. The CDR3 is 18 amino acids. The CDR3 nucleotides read TGTGCCAGCAGTAGCGGTGGATGGGGGGGGTATAGCAATCAGCCCCAGCATTTT. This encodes CASSSGGWGGYSNQPQHF.

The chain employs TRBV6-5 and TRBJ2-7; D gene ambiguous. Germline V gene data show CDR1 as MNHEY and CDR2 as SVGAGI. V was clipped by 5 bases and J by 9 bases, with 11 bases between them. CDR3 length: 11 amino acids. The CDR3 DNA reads TGTGCCAGCAGTCTCGACTGGGTGCAGTACTTC. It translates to CASSLDWVQYF.

CDR3 coding DNA: TGCGCCAGCAGGCTAGCGGGGTCCACAGATACGCAGTATTTT. Protein sequence: CASRLAGSTDTQYF. The gene calls are TRBV5-1 and TRBJ2-3; 9 nucleotides agree with TRBD2. The CDR3 is made up of 14 amino acids. J lost 2 bases, V lost 5 bases, and 3 bases had no gene match. Germline V gives CDR1 SGHRS, CDR2 YFSETQ.